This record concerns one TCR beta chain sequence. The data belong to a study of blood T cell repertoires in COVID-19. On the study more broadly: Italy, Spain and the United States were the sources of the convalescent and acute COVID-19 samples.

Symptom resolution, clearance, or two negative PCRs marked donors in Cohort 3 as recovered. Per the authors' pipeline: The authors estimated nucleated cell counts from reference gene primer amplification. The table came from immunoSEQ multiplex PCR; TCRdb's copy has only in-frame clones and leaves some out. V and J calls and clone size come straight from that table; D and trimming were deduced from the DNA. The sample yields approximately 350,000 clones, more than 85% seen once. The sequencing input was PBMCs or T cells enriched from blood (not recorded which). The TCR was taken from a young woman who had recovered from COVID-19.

The CDR3 region is CASSQPLAGYNEQFF. The CDR3 DNA reads TGTGCCAGCAGCCAACCGCTAGCGGGATACAATGAGCAGTTCTTC. The rearrangement uses TRBV14 and TRBJ2-1; 9 nucleotides align to TRBD2. The germline V gene has CDR1 SGHDN and CDR2 FVKESK. CDR3 length: 15 amino acids. The V segment lost 2 bases and the J segment 4 bases; nucleotides outside the gene matches: 3.